Listed below are T cell receptor beta chains from one sample, sequenced in a study of cytomegalovirus exposure and HLA in healthy donors. Produced via immunoSEQ multiplex PCR; TCRdb's table is partial and in-frame only. Of about 110,000 clones in the sample, around 78% are singletons; the top ten hold roughly 1.3%. The sample taken for sequencing was PBMCs. The source of these receptors is a woman in her twenties or thirties in good health and CMV-seronegative. Both conserved end residues are part of each CDR3. The order of the fields is CDR3 protein, J gene, V gene.

cdr3_aa: CASMTAYSNQPQHF; j_call: TRBJ1-5; v_call: TRBV6-1
cdr3_aa: CASSVVGVAATGELFF; j_call: TRBJ2-2; v_call: TRBV18
cdr3_aa: CASSLGGTGELFF; j_call: TRBJ2-2; v_call: TRBV27
cdr3_aa: CASSSGAGGYEQYF; j_call: TRBJ2-7; v_call: TRBV11-3
cdr3_aa: CSVDVLLARNQRWEDTQYF; j_call: TRBJ2-3; v_call: TRBV29-1
cdr3_aa: CSGQNTGEAFF; j_call: TRBJ1-1; v_call: TRBV29-1
cdr3_aa: CASSPWGGNSPLHF; j_call: TRBJ1-6; v_call: TRBV27
cdr3_aa: CASSSPRQGHEQYF; j_call: TRBJ2-7; v_call: TRBV28
cdr3_aa: CSVAGTGGSLTSGRGQETQYF; j_call: TRBJ2-5; v_call: TRBV29-1
cdr3_aa: CAWGTGTSGNTIYF; j_call: TRBJ1-3; v_call: TRBV30
cdr3_aa: CASSFSAVEQFF; j_call: TRBJ2-1; v_call: TRBV5-6
cdr3_aa: CASSFGAVQETQYF; j_call: TRBJ2-5; v_call: TRBV5-1
cdr3_aa: CASSSSGTGLETQYF; j_call: TRBJ2-5; v_call: TRBV7-3
cdr3_aa: CVISEQGGYGYTF; j_call: TRBJ1-2; v_call: TRBV10-3
cdr3_aa: CASSVVAASSEQYF; j_call: TRBJ2-7; v_call: TRBV9
cdr3_aa: CASQGAPNTEAFF; j_call: TRBJ1-1; v_call: TRBV18
cdr3_aa: CASSPPGRSSYNEQFF; j_call: TRBJ2-1; v_call: TRBV18
cdr3_aa: CAWRRASGNTIYF; j_call: TRBJ1-3; v_call: TRBV30
cdr3_aa: CAWRTGPVVDTQYF; j_call: TRBJ2-3; v_call: TRBV30
cdr3_aa: CASSSNRGFSNTEAFF; j_call: TRBJ1-1; v_call: TRBV11-2
cdr3_aa: CASSERTGETYSGYTF; j_call: TRBJ1-2; v_call: TRBV9
cdr3_aa: CASRKNGAQINEKLFF; j_call: TRBJ1-4; v_call: TRBV4-2
cdr3_aa: CASSLGQGSAYEQYF; j_call: TRBJ2-7; v_call: TRBV7-9
cdr3_aa: CARSLTGKDIQYF; j_call: TRBJ2-4; v_call: TRBV5-3
cdr3_aa: CASSLSPDRGYATNEKLFF; j_call: TRBJ1-4; v_call: TRBV4-2
cdr3_aa: CASSWNGREYEQYF; j_call: TRBJ2-7; v_call: TRBV28
cdr3_aa: CASSYSGSSYNEQFF; j_call: TRBJ2-1; v_call: TRBV9
cdr3_aa: CASSPTGIEAFF; j_call: TRBJ1-1; v_call: TRBV7-2
cdr3_aa: CASSFRDSFNYGYTF; j_call: TRBJ1-2; v_call: TRBV9
cdr3_aa: CASSLTPSDSYEQYF; j_call: TRBJ2-7; v_call: TRBV7-8
cdr3_aa: CASSRGGTGGGDTQYF; j_call: TRBJ2-3; v_call: TRBV6-6
cdr3_aa: CAWSTDGRSEQYF; j_call: TRBJ2-7; v_call: TRBV30
cdr3_aa: CASKTGQPPYEQYF; j_call: TRBJ2-7; v_call: TRBV27
cdr3_aa: CASGLSTSSNEQFF; j_call: TRBJ2-1; v_call: TRBV12-5
cdr3_aa: CASSVTTIRAYEQYF; j_call: TRBJ2-7; v_call: TRBV28
cdr3_aa: CASSKWGRFFLDEQFF; j_call: TRBJ2-1; v_call: TRBV21-1
cdr3_aa: CASSVSYEQYF; j_call: TRBJ2-7; v_call: TRBV7-2
cdr3_aa: CASSTRDRLAAGGYTF; j_call: TRBJ1-2; v_call: TRBV9
cdr3_aa: CASSPNFGEKLFF; j_call: TRBJ1-4; v_call: TRBV18
cdr3_aa: CASRDSGGPSHYEQYF; j_call: TRBJ2-7; v_call: TRBV2
cdr3_aa: CAGGFGGVLYNEQFF; j_call: TRBJ2-1; v_call: TRBV30
cdr3_aa: CAWSGLSNTEAFF; j_call: TRBJ1-1; v_call: TRBV30
cdr3_aa: CAWGSGLAGAGEQFF; j_call: TRBJ2-1; v_call: TRBV30
cdr3_aa: CASSLWGTTHPYEQYF; j_call: TRBJ2-7; v_call: TRBV5-4
cdr3_aa: CASSGRVYGYTF; j_call: TRBJ1-2; v_call: TRBV27
cdr3_aa: CASSQDAAGRGETQYF; j_call: TRBJ2-5; v_call: TRBV4-1
cdr3_aa: CASSYDRGPSKLFF; j_call: TRBJ1-4; v_call: TRBV5-6
cdr3_aa: CASSPRDRTTVEQYF; j_call: TRBJ2-7; v_call: TRBV7-2
cdr3_aa: CASSLDRGGNQPQHF; j_call: TRBJ1-5; v_call: TRBV7-8
cdr3_aa: CASSLGWRERLDEQFF; j_call: TRBJ2-1; v_call: TRBV11-1
cdr3_aa: CASSEGREGYNEQFF; j_call: TRBJ2-1; v_call: TRBV6-1
cdr3_aa: CASSLRPSGGYNEQFF; j_call: TRBJ2-1; v_call: TRBV7-2
cdr3_aa: CSVRNPGAYEQYF; j_call: TRBJ2-7; v_call: TRBV29-1
cdr3_aa: CASSLGLAGYEQYF; j_call: TRBJ2-7; v_call: TRBV7-9
cdr3_aa: CASSLQNTEAFF; j_call: TRBJ1-1; v_call: TRBV25-1
cdr3_aa: CAWAPTNYIPNYGYTF; j_call: TRBJ1-2; v_call: TRBV30
cdr3_aa: CASRGPGQGTYEQYF; j_call: TRBJ2-7; v_call: TRBV28
cdr3_aa: CASSLSAGFYEQYF; j_call: TRBJ2-7; v_call: TRBV27
cdr3_aa: CASGRDYEQYF; j_call: TRBJ2-7; v_call: TRBV2
cdr3_aa: CASIQDLLAYEQYF; j_call: TRBJ2-7; v_call: TRBV2